This T cell receptor beta chain was sequenced for a study of monozygotic twins with cystic fibrosis. Notes on the study in general: V usage most resembled the co-twin in 13 of 16 pairs. Monozygotic CF twin pairs shared significantly more nucleotide-identical clonotypes than unrelated CF individuals did. No link emerged between shared CDR3 counts and age, concordance or severity.

Note on this clone: Its target is not known.

CDR3 length: 16 amino acids. J was trimmed by 6 bases and V by 2 bases; bases with no gene match: 6. Germline CDR1 ENHRY, CDR2 SYGVKD. Assay used: immunoSEQ multiplex PCR; TCRdb lists only in-frame clones, some missing. The repertoire holds over 10,000 clones, with roughly 85% as singletons. The origin of this receptor is a young man with cystic fibrosis. This chain uses TRBV10-3 with TRBJ2-1, with 11 nucleotides matching TRBD2. Sequencing used blood. The CDR3, as DNA: TGTGCCATCAGTGAGCCCCTAGCGGGGGGACCCAATGAGCAGTTCTTC. Translating it yields CAISEPLAGGPNEQFF.